These 19 T cell receptor beta chains originate from one sample sequenced in a study of T cells in Graves' hyperthyroidism and ophthalmopathy (dated by TCRdb to about 2019). The library relied on multiplex PCR. Sequencing was carried out with an Illumina HiSeq 2000. Amplification of TCR beta CDR3 regions was carried out from RNA transcripts. For the first round of RT-PCR on the TCR CDR3, the HTBI primer set was used together with the Qiagen OneStep RT-PCR kit. TCRdb trimmed the raw reads at Q25, called clones with MiXCR and kept productive beta chains. All rows with the same CDR3 protein become a single entry with the most common DNA and genes. Within this sample are around 760,000 distinct CDR3 sequences, with roughly 32% of them counted one time only. Of the sample, around 32% falls within the top ten clones. Sequenced material: blood. All receptors derive from a woman aged 40 to 50 with Graves' hyperthyroidism.

This clonotype was found a few times. The genes are TRBV6-2 or TRBV6-3 and TRBJ2-7; D may be TRBD1 (5 bases). The CDR3 has 14 residues. V lost 5 bases and J 4 bases, leaving 15 bases between the germline ends. The germline CDR1 and CDR2 sequences are MNHEY and SVGEGT. CDR3 nucleotides: TGTGCCAGCAGTCCAGGGTATTTGGGGTACGAGCAGTACTTC. Protein: CASSPGYLGYEQYF.

The V and J genes are TRBV30 and TRBJ1-3, with D unclear. Germline V gives CDR1 GTSNPN, CDR2 SVGIG (reference sequence). V was pared by 5 bases and J by 0 bases, with 14 bases between. CDR3 length: 15 residues. CDR3 amino acids: CAWALPSGSGNTIYF. The CDR3 DNA reads as TGTGCCTGGGCGTTGCCTTCGGGCTCTGGAAACACCATATATTTT.

This clonotype was observed at least ten times. V usage is TRBV6-5 and J usage is TRBJ1-3; D remains ambiguous. V lost 3 bases and J lost 0, with 15 bases in between. The CDR3 is 17 amino acids. Germline loops: CDR1 MNHEY, CDR2 SVGAGI. This CDR3 is CASSYFSAASSGNTIYF. As DNA, the CDR3 is TGTGCCAGCAGTTATTTCAGCGCAGCAAGCTCTGGAAACACCATATATTTT.

This clonotype has at least ten counts. The chain employs TRBV9 and TRBJ1-5, with D unresolved. Trimming took 4 bases from V and 1 from J, leaving 9 bases between them. This CDR3 spans 14 amino acids. In germline, CDR1 is SGDLS, CDR2 YYNGEE. The CDR3 sequence: CASSPGRSNQPQHF. The CDR3 DNA reads as TGTGCCAGCAGCCCCGGACGGAGCAATCAGCCCCAGCATTTT.

This clonotype has a count of ten or more. CDR3 in amino acids: CAISESELLLNYGYTF. The CDR3 nucleotides read TGTGCCATCAGTGAGTCTGAGCTTCTACTAAACTATGGCTACACCTTC. V usage is TRBV10-3 and J usage is TRBJ1-2, with unresolved D. The CDR3 is 16 residues long. The germline CDR1 and CDR2 sequences are ENHRY and SYGVKD. Trimming left V 0 bases short and J 2 bases short, with 13 bases between.

This clonotype has just one count. This sequence may be a read error, since a much larger clone differs from it by one base. The chain uses TRBV2 and TRBJ2-2; D ambiguous. This CDR3 contains 9 residues. V lost 8 bases and J lost 9, with 4 bases in between. The germline V gene encodes CDR1 SNHLY and CDR2 FYNNEI. The CDR3 DNA reads TGTGCCAGCCCCTGGGAGCTGTTTTTT. It specifies CASPWELFF.

This clonotype was observed many times. DNA for the CDR3: TGCAGCGTCCCTGGACTAGCACAAGGTCCCCAGTACTTC. Translated: CSVPGLAQGPQYF. This rearrangement joins TRBV29-1 to TRBJ2-5; 8 bases agree with TRBD2. Germline CDR1 and CDR2: SQVTM and ANQGSEA. This CDR3 region has 13 residues. V dropped 6 bases and J dropped 9; count of bases not matched to a gene: 12.

The rearrangement uses TRBV6-2 or TRBV6-3 and TRBJ2-7, with no clear D. V was trimmed by 5 bases and J by 3 bases, leaving 11 bases between them. This CDR3 region has 13 residues. Per germline, CDR1 MNHEY and CDR2 SVGEGT. DNA of the CDR3: TGTGCCAGCAGTAGCCACGGAGTCTACGAGCAGTACTTC. Amino acids: CASSSHGVYEQYF.

In this sample, this clonotype turned up many times. V usage is TRBV2 and J usage is TRBJ1-4, with a possible D match to TRBD1 (6 bases). This CDR3 is 14 amino acids long. Germline loops: CDR1 SNHLY, CDR2 FYNNEI. The V end lost 6 bases, the J end lost 0 bases, and 8 bases lay between the germline ends. As DNA, the CDR3 is TGTGCCAGCAGAGGGGGATCAACTAATGAAAAACTGTTTTTT. Amino acid sequence: CASRGGSTNEKLFF.

This chain connects TRBV15 to TRBJ1-1; D is undetermined. From germline, CDR1 is LNHNV and CDR2 YYDKDF (reference sequence). CDR3 size: 14 residues. V was cut by 3 bases and J by 0 bases, with 8 bases left in between. CDR3: CATSSADMNTEAFF. The CDR3 region has the DNA TGTGCCACCAGCAGTGCTGATATGAACACTGAAGCTTTCTTT.

The V gene is TRBV10-2, the J gene TRBJ1-1; TRBD1 matches at 8 bases. Germline CDR1 WSHSY, CDR2 SAAADI. This CDR3 is built from 16 residues. Trimming at V came to 6 bases and at J to 1 base, leaving 10 bases not matched to a gene. The CDR3: CASRARGPTPNTEAFF. CDR3 sequence (DNA): TGCGCCAGCAGGGCCAGGGGGCCTACCCCGAACACTGAAGCTTTCTTT.

About this clonotype: Its ends do not fully match the called genes, so a read error is possible. The chain uses TRBV6-5 and TRBJ2-7; D uncertain. Germline lookup yields CDR1 MNHEY and CDR2 SVGAGI. The CDR3 has 11 amino acids. As DNA, the CDR3 is TGTGCCATCAGTTACTATCGCGAGCAGTACTTC. It yields the protein CAISYYREQYF.

This clonotype was found a few times. This rearrangement joins TRBV7-9 to TRBJ2-7; possibly TRBD1 for D (5 bases). This CDR3 has 14 residues. Trimming pared 4 bases from V and 2 bases from J, leaving 12 bases between. Germline V gives CDR1 SEHNR, CDR2 FQNEAQ (reference sequence). The CDR3 here is CASSSRVGPYEQYF. In DNA form, the CDR3 reads TGTGCCAGCAGCTCCAGGGTTGGACCCTACGAGCAGTACTTC.

On this clonotype: A much larger clone differs by one base, so this may be a read error. In this CDR3 the conserved last residue, phenylalanine or tryptophan, is missing, so a read error is likely. This sequence joins TRBV10-1 and TRBJ1-1; 7 nucleotides line up with TRBD1. With 2 bases clipped from V and 6 bases from J, the junction kept 6 bases outside the gene matches. This CDR3 has 14 residues. Germline V gives CDR1 WNHNN, CDR2 SYGVQD (reference sequence). Here the CDR3 reads CASSESSGGSEAFS. As DNA, the CDR3 is TGCGCCAGCAGTGAGAGCTCAGGGGGATCTGAAGCTTTCTCT.

This clonotype occurred a few times. This chain connects TRBV20-1 to TRBJ2-7; D might be TRBD2 (6 bases). CDR3 length: 14 residues. Germline CDR1 reads DFQATT; CDR2 reads SNEGSKA (reference sequence). Deletions cut 6 bases from V and 3 bases from J, with 18 bases between. The CDR3 is CSAYKGLPLYEQYF. CDR3 nucleotide sequence: TGCAGTGCCTACAAGGGACTGCCTCTCTACGAGCAGTACTTC.

This clonotype was found a few times. The chain links TRBV6-2 or TRBV6-3 to TRBJ2-7; 10 positions agree with TRBD2. This CDR3 has 13 amino acids. Germline V gives CDR1 MNHEY, CDR2 SVGEGT. V dropped 6 bases and J dropped 9; count of bases not matched to a gene: 8. Here the CDR3 reads CASRLGLAVWQYF. Here the CDR3 DNA reads TGTGCCAGCAGATTAGGACTAGCGGTTTGGCAGTACTTC.

This clonotype was seen a few times. This rearrangement joins TRBV6-5 to TRBJ1-2, with D maybe TRBD1 (5 bases). The V gene lost 2 bases and the J gene lost 7 bases, with 17 bases spanning the gap. The CDR3 totals 15 residues. Germline assignment: CDR1 MNHEY and CDR2 SVGAGI. The DNA of the CDR3 is TGTGCCAGCAGTTACCAGGATTTGGGGGTGGGTGGCTACACCTTC. This translates into CASSYQDLGVGGYTF.

In its sample, this clonotype was seen many times. The chain links TRBV20-1 to TRBJ1-1; D gene uncertain. V was pared by 2 bases and J by 0 bases, with 10 bases between. The CDR3 is 14 residues long. Germline CDR1 and CDR2: DFQATT and SNEGSKA (reference sequence). For the CDR3, the DNA is TGCAGTGCTAGACCGACGGTCATGAACACTGAAGCTTTCTTT. Residues: CSARPTVMNTEAFF.

This clonotype occurred many times. V is TRBV19 and J is TRBJ1-1; no definite D call. CDR3 length: 13 residues. Trimming cost V 7 bases and J 7 bases, with 16 bases left between them. Germline loops: CDR1 LNHDA, CDR2 SQIVND (reference sequence). The CDR3 nucleotides read TGTGCCAGTACCCGGACGGAGGGTGGTGAAGCTTTCTTT. Amino acids: CASTRTEGGEAFF. Full variable domain (rest looked up from reference TRBV19 and TRBJ1-1): DGGITQSPKYLFRKEGQNVTLSCEQNLNHDAMYWYRQDPGQGLRLIYYSQIVNDFQKGDIAEGYSVSREKKESFPLTVTSAQKNPTAFYLCASTRTEGGEAFFGQGTRLTVV.